These 14 T cell receptor beta chains share one sample of origin, sequenced in a study of identical twins. TCRdb called the 5' RACE reads again in MiXCR, with one record for every CDR3 protein. The table shows 410,000 or so distinct CDR3 sequences, with less than 20% occurring only once. The specimen was naive T cells sorted from blood. The receptors come from a man between 50 and 59 years old in good health.

There are a few counts of this clonotype. This chain joins TRBV4-2 and TRBJ2-3, with TRBD2 identical over 9 bases. V lost 3 bases to trimming and J lost 4 bases; unmatched junction nucleotides: 8. Looked up from germline, CDR1 is LGHNA and CDR2 is YNFKEQ. The CDR3 consists of 16 residues. The CDR3 here is CASSQEAGGRSDTQYF. CDR3 in DNA: TGTGCCAGCAGCCAGGAGGCGGGGGGGCGCTCAGATACGCAGTATTTT.

CDR3 in amino acids: CASSWGFDEQYF. DNA for the CDR3: TGTGCCAGCAGCTGGGGTTTTGACGAGCAGTACTTC. The rearrangement links TRBV6-2 or TRBV6-3 to TRBJ2-7; D uncertain. This CDR3 spans 12 amino acids. The V gene's germline CDR1 is MNHEY and CDR2 SVGEGT. The germline V and J ends were trimmed by 6 bases and 5 bases, with 11 bases remaining between them.

This clonotype was counted between two and nine times. J is TRBJ2-3 and V is TRBV20-1; D possibly corresponds to TRBD1 (6 bases). CDR1 is DFQATT and CDR2 is SNEGSKA in the germline V gene (reference sequence). This CDR3 has 10 residues. CDR3 loop: CSRGGDTQYF. CDR3 coding DNA: TGCAGCAGAGGGGGAGATACGCAGTATTTT.

Only a few counts were recorded for this clonotype. This sequence joins TRBV9 and TRBJ2-3; tentative D call: TRBD2 (7 bases). The germline gives CDR1 SGDLS, CDR2 YYNGEE. CDR3 size: 16 residues. V lost 0 bases and J 3 bases, leaving 14 bases between the germline ends. This CDR3 reads CASSVAGGMGTDTQYF. DNA of the CDR3: TGTGCCAGCAGCGTAGCGGGGGGCATGGGGACAGATACGCAGTATTTT.

This clonotype was observed a few times. The rearrangement joins TRBV11-2 to TRBJ2-1; 8 bases are shared with TRBD2. The V and J ends lost 7 bases and 8 bases, in that order; junction bases with no gene match: 16. The CDR3 extends over 16 amino acids. Looked up from germline, CDR1 is SGHAT and CDR2 is FQNNGV. The CDR3 sequence is CASNLAGGALVHEQFF. The CDR3 coding sequence is TGTGCCAGCAACCTTGCGGGGGGAGCGTTGGTCCATGAGCAGTTCTTC.

The J gene is TRBJ2-2, the V gene TRBV10-2, with 7 nucleotides matching TRBD1. The CDR3 covers 14 residues. The ends lost 2 bases at V and 7 bases at J; junction bases unmatched: 4. The germline V gene has CDR1 WSHSY and CDR2 SAAADI. CDR3 in DNA: TGCGCCAGCAGTGAGAGGGGGCGCAACGGGGAGCTGTTTTTT. Translated: CASSERGRNGELFF.

The V call is TRBV6-2 or TRBV6-3, the J call TRBJ2-7, with 8 bases identical to TRBD2. From germline, CDR1 is MNHEY and CDR2 SVGEGT. V dropped 6 bases and J dropped 7; count of bases not matched to a gene: 8. The CDR3 runs 13 residues. CDR3 sequence reads: CASSRGGMTEQYF. The CDR3 DNA is TGTGCCAGCAGCCGGGGGGGTATGACAGAGCAGTACTTC.

This chain joins TRBV9 and TRBJ2-2, with D tentatively TRBD1 or TRBD2 (5 bases each). Germline lookup yields CDR1 SGDLS and CDR2 YYNGEE. The CDR3 length is 17 residues. The ends were cut back, 3 bases at V and 4 bases at J, with 19 bases in the middle. CDR3 sequence: CASSGRIRGASTGELFF. As DNA, the CDR3 is TGTGCCAGCAGCGGGAGGATCCGGGGCGCGAGCACCGGGGAGCTGTTTTTT.

The chain has TRBV6-1 and TRBJ2-5; 12 bases are shared with TRBD2. Germline-derived CDR1 and CDR2 are MNHNS and SASEGT. J was trimmed by 1 base and V by 6 bases; bases with no gene match: 6. This CDR3 comprises 16 residues. For the CDR3, the DNA is TGTGCCAGCAGGACAGGGACTAGCGGGTCCCAAGAGACCCAGTACTTC. Protein sequence: CASRTGTSGSQETQYF.

This clonotype came up a few times. V is TRBV5-1 and J is TRBJ2-2, with TRBD2 matching over 7 bases. V lost 5 bases and J lost 8; bases outside the gene matches: 6. The CDR3 contains 13 residues. CDR1 SGHRS and CDR2 YFSETQ come from the germline V gene. CDR3 sequence (DNA): TGCGCCAGCAGTCAGCGGGATAAGGGGGAGCTGTTTTTT. Encoded protein: CASSQRDKGELFF.

The chain combines TRBV5-1 with TRBJ2-1; either TRBD1 or TRBD2 may fit D (5 bases each). V was cut by 3 bases and J by 3 bases, with 16 bases left in between. From germline, CDR1 is SGHRS and CDR2 YFSETQ. The CDR3 length is 16 residues. The CDR3 nucleotides read TGCGCCAGCAGCTGGCCCCAGGGTGGGAGCTACAATGAGCAGTTCTTC. Its translation is CASSWPQGGSYNEQFF.

In its sample, this clonotype was seen many times. The rearrangement links TRBV13 to TRBJ2-7, with TRBD1 identical over 7 bases. The CDR3 contains 13 residues. Germline CDR1 and CDR2: PRHDT and FYEKMQ (reference sequence). V trimming: 3 bases; J trimming: 4 bases; junction bases outside the gene matches: 3. The CDR3 DNA follows: TGTGCCAGCAGCTTCGGGACAGATTACGAGCAGTACTTC. Its translation is CASSFGTDYEQYF.

In this sample, this clonotype turned up a few times. V and J are TRBV7-9 and TRBJ1-1; no firm D call. Germline loops: CDR1 SEHNR, CDR2 FQNEAQ (reference sequence). This CDR3 contains 17 residues. Trimming left V 5 bases short and J 0 bases short, with 19 bases between. The CDR3 region is CASSARAVEGLNTEAFF. The CDR3 DNA reads TGTGCCAGCAGCGCCCGGGCTGTAGAGGGCTTGAACACTGAAGCTTTCTTT.

This clonotype was seen repeatedly, ten times or more. The DNA for the CDR3 is TGCAGTGCTAGAGCCCTTCGGCAGGGCCAAGTCAGCTCCTATAATTCACCCCTCCACTTT. It codes for CSARALRQGQVSSYNSPLHF. The chain uses TRBV20-1 and TRBJ1-6; TRBD1 is a possible D gene (5 bases). CDR1 is DFQATT, CDR2 SNEGSKA, per germline (reference sequence). This CDR3 spans 20 amino acids. V gave up 1 base and J gave up 0 bases, with 22 bases separating them.